The clone carrying this T cell receptor beta chain appeared a few times. Its matching antigen is unknown. Using viral peptide pools, the ViraFEST assay grew out antigen-specific CD4+ T cells prior to sequencing. CD4+ T cell isolation took place after 10 days of culture. The infection with SARS-CoV-2 (confirmed by PCR) occurred in this person between March and December 2020. Using immunoSEQ multiplex PCR, the repertoire was profiled, and TCRdb retains in-frame clones only, with some absent. The table lists 20,000 or so clones, around 76% of them singletons. This sample is drawn from a study of vaccination effects on CD4 cells after COVID-19. V lost 6 bases and J 5 bases, leaving 16 bases between the germline ends. CDR3 size: 14 residues. Germline V gene lookup returns CDR1 ENHRY and CDR2 SYGVKD.

The material was CD4+ T cells from PBMCs cultured with SARS-CoV-2 spike peptides, obtained before COVID-19 vaccination. The rearrangement links TRBV10-3 to TRBJ2-5, with D maybe TRBD2 (6 bases). This TCR came from a human donor who had a prior SARS-CoV-2 infection. The CDR3 DNA follows: TGTGCCATCAGCGAGGGGCTAGCGATGGAGACCCAGTACTTC. Translating it yields CAISEGLAMETQYF.